The clone carrying this T cell receptor (beta chain) was counted between two and nine times. Its specificity is unknown. Ipilimumab CTLA-4 blockade and focal radiation were given to patients with chemo-refractory metastatic non-small-cell lung cancer. This entry belongs to a study of radiotherapy plus CTLA-4 blockade in lung cancer. For the study at large: Of all patients, around 19% responded objectively and approximately 30% showed disease control.

This CDR3 contains 16 residues. Germline-derived CDR1 and CDR2 are LGHNA and YNFKEQ. V dropped 0 bases and J dropped 8 bases, with 19 bases sitting between them. Broader study findings: Radiotherapy was combined with ipilimumab, and tumor-derived TCR clones then expanded in blood. Early blood T cell clone dynamics reportedly forecast response best, with interferon-beta.

Here immunoSEQ multiplex PCR was the method, and the copy in TCRdb shows in-frame clones only, minus some. The sample includes about 97,000 clones, approximately 74% of them seen just once. The sequence derives from a human donor with non-small cell lung cancer who had a partial response to radiotherapy plus ipilimumab. Some clones in this sample may be carry-over from other donors' samples. The chain recombines TRBV4-2 with TRBJ1-2, with D possibly matching TRBD1 (5 bases). This specimen was peripheral blood, taken from a patient treated with radiotherapy plus ipilimumab. CDR3: CASSQEFGLPPGGYTF. The CDR3 DNA reads TGTGCCAGCAGCCAAGAATTCGGGTTGCCCCCAGGGGGCTACACCTTC.